The 17 T cell receptor beta chains below were found in one sample sequenced in a study of response to subunit inactivated influenza vaccine (dated by TCRdb to 2017 to 2018). The receptor library was made with RT-PCR. The sequencing machine was an Illumina HiSeq 2500. The public reads were quality trimmed at Q25 with fastp and then assembled into clones with MiXCR by TCRdb, keeping productive beta chains. Rows merge per CDR3 protein into single entries with the most common DNA and genes. The sample profile shows some 520,000 distinct CDR3 sequences; about 15% of them were found once. The ten biggest clones cover roughly 3.1% of the sample. The sequenced sample was CD4+ T cells sorted from PBMCs, obtained about 24 months after vaccination. The receptors derive from a man between 50 and 69 years old who received an inactivated influenza vaccine. Donor details come from another sample of the same person, matched by shared clones.

This clonotype has just a few counts. The J gene is TRBJ2-7, the V gene TRBV2, with D tentatively TRBD1 (6 bases). Between the trimmed V and J ends, which lost 5 bases and 10 bases, there was a span of 15 bases. This CDR3 spans 12 amino acids. The V gene's germline CDR1 is SNHLY and CDR2 FYNNEI. The CDR3 protein is CASSQGSYGQYF. The CDR3 DNA sequence: TGTGCCAGCAGTCAGGGGTCCTACGGCCAGTACTTC.

This sequence joins TRBV11-2 and TRBJ1-4; D ambiguous. This CDR3 has 13 amino acids. V lost 0 bases, J lost 5 bases, and 4 bases lay in between. Germline CDR1 and CDR2: SGHAT and FQNNGV. The CDR3 spells CASSLDENEKLFF. The CDR3 DNA follows: TGTGCCAGCAGCTTAGATGAAAATGAAAAACTGTTTTTT.

A single count supports this clonotype. The junction does not match germline at one end; this may be a read error. J is TRBJ2-2 and V is TRBV27; a weak D match, TRBD2 (6 bases). The CDR3 is made up of 13 amino acids. The germline V gene encodes CDR1 MNHEY and CDR2 SMNVEV (reference sequence). CDR3 in DNA: TGTGCTAGCAGTTTTCGGGGGTTTGGGGAGCTGTTTTTT. As protein: CASSFRGFGELFF.

This clonotype was counted at least ten times. The genes are TRBV27 and TRBJ2-3, with D possibly TRBD1 on 6 matching bases. The CDR3 contains 18 residues. Trimming removed 4 bases at V and 0 bases at J, with 20 bases between. CDR1 is MNHEY, CDR2 SMNVEV, per germline (reference sequence). The CDR3 protein is CASSSSIGQTRSTDTQYF. For the CDR3, the DNA is TGTGCCAGCAGTTCATCGATCGGACAGACCCGAAGCACAGATACGCAGTATTTT.

This clonotype was seen more than once but under ten times. The rearrangement joins TRBV4-1 to TRBJ1-2; 8 bases fit TRBD1. The CDR3 has 16 residues. CDR1 MGHRA and CDR2 YSYEKL come from the germline V gene. The trim removed 5 bases at V and 0 bases at J, leaving 8 bases unmatched. The CDR3 sequence is CASSKRTGYPNYGYTF. The CDR3 bases are TGCGCCAGCAGCAAACGGACAGGGTACCCTAACTATGGCTACACCTTC.

V and J are TRBV20-1 and TRBJ2-1, with D possibly matching TRBD2 (7 bases). Germline loops: CDR1 DFQATT, CDR2 SNEGSKA (reference sequence). V dropped 5 bases and J dropped 8 bases, with 25 bases sitting between them. The CDR3 extends over 16 amino acids. The CDR3 reads CSARGGGVTRAHEQFF. In DNA, the CDR3 is TGCAGTGCTCGAGGGGGGGGCGTGACCCGGGCCCATGAGCAGTTCTTC.

This clonotype was observed a few times. The chain has TRBV20-1 and TRBJ1-5, with 7 nucleotides matching TRBD1. The CDR3 runs 13 residues. Germline V gene sequence: CDR1 DFQATT, CDR2 SNEGSKA (reference sequence). V lost 5 bases and J lost 4; bases outside the gene matches: 5. CDR3: CSAQGQTNQPQHF. In DNA, the CDR3 is TGCAGTGCTCAGGGACAGACGAATCAGCCCCAGCATTTT.

The table lists this clonotype with a count of one. J is TRBJ2-3 and V is TRBV5-1, with no clear D. The CDR3 totals 15 residues. Trimming removed 5 bases from V and 3 bases from J, with 16 bases in between. Germline values: CDR1 SGHRS, CDR2 YFSETQ. The CDR3 region is CASSFSNLGTDTQYF. The CDR3 DNA reads TGCGCCAGCAGTTTCAGCAATCTCGGAACAGATACGCAGTATTTT.

Here the CDR3 DNA reads TGTGCCAGCAGCCGAATACAGGGAGGGACTGAAGCTTTCTTT. This gives the protein CASSRIQGGTEAFF. This rearrangement joins TRBV7-9 to TRBJ1-1; weak D call: TRBD1 (6 bases). Trimming cost V 5 bases and J 5 bases, with 15 bases left between them. Germline loops: CDR1 SEHNR, CDR2 FQNEAQ (reference sequence). The CDR3 has 14 residues.

The CDR3 loop is CASSPNPRASYEQYF. In DNA, the CDR3 is TGTGCCAGCAGCCCCAATCCTCGGGCTTCCTACGAGCAGTACTTC. This chain joins TRBV7-2 and TRBJ2-7; D is unresolved. The germline CDR1 and CDR2 sequences are SGHTA and FQGNSA. V lost 5 bases, J lost 1 base, and 15 bases lay in between. This CDR3 spans 15 amino acids.

The CDR3: CSARDPRGRGRTEAFF. CDR3 nucleotides: TGCAGTGCTAGAGATCCCCGAGGGAGGGGCAGGACTGAAGCTTTCTTT. The chain employs TRBV20-1 and TRBJ1-1, with D possibly TRBD1 on 5 matching bases. Deletions cut 0 bases from V and 5 bases from J, with 19 bases between. The CDR3 consists of 16 residues. Germline V CDR1 and CDR2: DFQATT, SNEGSKA (reference sequence).

In this sample, this clonotype turned up a few times. CDR3 nucleotides: TGTGCCAGCTCACCAGTGACTAGCGTCAACGATGAGCAGTTCTTC. Translated: CASSPVTSVNDEQFF. V and J are TRBV18 and TRBJ2-1, with 8 bases that match TRBD2. Trimming removed 2 bases from V and 8 bases from J; junction bases left unmatched: 8. The V gene's germline CDR1 is KGHSH and CDR2 LQKENI. CDR3 size: 15 residues.

The chain joins TRBV4-1 to TRBJ1-4; D is unresolved. Germline V gives CDR1 MGHRA, CDR2 YSYEKL. V was trimmed by 2 bases and J by 5 bases, leaving 21 bases between them. CDR3 length: 18 residues. The CDR3 is CASSQTFLGSTPNEKLFF. Written as DNA, the CDR3 is TGCGCCAGCAGCCAAACGTTTTTGGGTAGCACCCCAAATGAAAAACTGTTTTTT.

This clonotype showed up just a few times. The chain carries TRBV4-3 and TRBJ1-3; 7 nucleotides match TRBD1. CDR1 LGHNA and CDR2 YSLEER come from the germline V gene. This CDR3 region has 15 residues. J was trimmed by 4 bases and V by 1 base; bases with no gene match: 4. The CDR3 here is CASSQVPGQGNTIYF. The CDR3 DNA reads as TGCGCCAGCAGCCAAGTCCCGGGACAGGGAAACACCATATATTTT.

This clonotype was seen a few times. CDR3 DNA sequence: TGTGCCACCAGCAAAGAGACCGGGGAGCTGTTTTTT. Encoded protein: CATSKETGELFF. V is TRBV15 and J is TRBJ2-2, with D unresolved. The V end lost 4 bases, the J end lost 5 bases, and 5 bases lay between the germline ends. Germline CDR1 reads LNHNV; CDR2 reads YYDKDF (reference sequence). The length of the CDR3 is 12 residues.

Only a few counts were recorded for this clonotype. This chain joins TRBV29-1 and TRBJ2-1; D could derive from TRBD1 or TRBD2 (7 bases each). The V gene's germline CDR1 is SQVTM and CDR2 ANQGSEA. The CDR3 totals 15 residues. V was pared by 7 bases and J by 9 bases, with 25 bases between. CDR3 nucleotide sequence: TGCAGCGCGTCAATGCGAGGGAGGGGGCAGGGTGAGCAGTTCTTC. Its protein product is CSASMRGRGQGEQFF.

This clonotype appeared many times. CDR3 in amino acids: CASRRTDGEAFF. CDR3 bases: TGTGCCAGCAGACGGACGGACGGCGAAGCTTTCTTT. This chain links TRBV11-2 with TRBJ1-1, with D hard to call. There are 12 residues in the CDR3. V lost 6 bases, J lost 8 bases, and 13 bases lay in between. Germline loops: CDR1 SGHAT, CDR2 FQNNGV.